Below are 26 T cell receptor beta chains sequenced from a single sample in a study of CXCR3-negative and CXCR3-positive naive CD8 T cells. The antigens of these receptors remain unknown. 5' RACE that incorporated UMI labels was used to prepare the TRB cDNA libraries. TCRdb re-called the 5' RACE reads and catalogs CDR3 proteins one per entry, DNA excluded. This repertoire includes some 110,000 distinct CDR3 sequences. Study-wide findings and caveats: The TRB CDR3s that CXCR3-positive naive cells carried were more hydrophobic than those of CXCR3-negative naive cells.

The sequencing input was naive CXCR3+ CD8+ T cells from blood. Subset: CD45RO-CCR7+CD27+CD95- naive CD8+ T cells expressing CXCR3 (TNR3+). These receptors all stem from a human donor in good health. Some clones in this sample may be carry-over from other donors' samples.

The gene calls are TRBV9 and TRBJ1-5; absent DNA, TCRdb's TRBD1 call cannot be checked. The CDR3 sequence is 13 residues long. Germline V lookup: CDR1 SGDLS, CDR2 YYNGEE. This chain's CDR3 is CASSGGQGWPQHF.

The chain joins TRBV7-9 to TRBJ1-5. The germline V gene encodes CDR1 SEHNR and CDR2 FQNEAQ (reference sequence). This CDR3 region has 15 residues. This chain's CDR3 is CASSLDAGLGQPQHF. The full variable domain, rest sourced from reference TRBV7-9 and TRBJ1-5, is DTGVSQNPRHKITKRGQNVTFRCDPISEHNRLYWYRQTLGQGPEFLTYFQNEAQLEKSRLLSDRFSAERPKGSFSTLEIQRTEQGDSAMYLCASSLDAGLGQPQHFGDGTRLSIL.

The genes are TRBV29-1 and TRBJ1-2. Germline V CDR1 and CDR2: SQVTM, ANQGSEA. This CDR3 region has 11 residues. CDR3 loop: CSVVSAYGYTF. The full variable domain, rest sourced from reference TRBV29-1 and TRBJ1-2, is SAVISQKPSRDICQRGTSLTIQCQVDSQVTMMFWYRQQPGQSLTLIATANQGSEATYESGFVIDKFPISRPNLTFSTLTVSNMSPEDSSIYLCSVVSAYGYTFGSGTRLTVV.

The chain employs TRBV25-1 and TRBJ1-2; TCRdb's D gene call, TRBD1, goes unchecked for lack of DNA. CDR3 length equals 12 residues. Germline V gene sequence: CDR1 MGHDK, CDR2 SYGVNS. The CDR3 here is CATSAGIYGYTF.

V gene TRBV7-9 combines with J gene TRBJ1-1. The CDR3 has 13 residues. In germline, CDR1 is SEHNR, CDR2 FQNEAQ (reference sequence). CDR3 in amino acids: CATLGGTNTEAFF. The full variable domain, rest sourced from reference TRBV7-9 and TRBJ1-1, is DTGVSQNPRHKITKRGQNVTFRCDPISEHNRLYWYRQTLGQGPEFLTYFQNEAQLEKSRLLSDRFSAERPKGSFSTLEIQRTEQGDSAMYLCATLGGTNTEAFFGQGTRLTVV.

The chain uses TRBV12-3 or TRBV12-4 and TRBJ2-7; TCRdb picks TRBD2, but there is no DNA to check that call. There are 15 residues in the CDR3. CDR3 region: CASSPWAGGSYEQYF.

CDR3 amino acids: CASSLYQGPYEQYF. The chain recombines TRBV12-3 or TRBV12-4 with TRBJ2-7; TCRdb's D call, TRBD1, is unchecked because there is no DNA. The CDR3 spans 14 residues.

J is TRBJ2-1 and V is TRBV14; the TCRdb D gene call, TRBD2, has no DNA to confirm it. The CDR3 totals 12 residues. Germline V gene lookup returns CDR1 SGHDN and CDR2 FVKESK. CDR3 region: CASSLAGGEQFF. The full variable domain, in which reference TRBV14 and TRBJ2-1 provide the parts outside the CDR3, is EAGVTQFPSHSVIEKGQTVTLRCDPISGHDNLYWYRRVMGKEIKFLLHFVKESKQDESGMPNNRFLAERTGGTYSTLKVQPAELEDSGVYFCASSLAGGEQFFGPGTRLTVL.

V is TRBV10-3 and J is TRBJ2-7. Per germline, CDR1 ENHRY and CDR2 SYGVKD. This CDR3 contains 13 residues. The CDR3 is CAISGASTYEQYF.

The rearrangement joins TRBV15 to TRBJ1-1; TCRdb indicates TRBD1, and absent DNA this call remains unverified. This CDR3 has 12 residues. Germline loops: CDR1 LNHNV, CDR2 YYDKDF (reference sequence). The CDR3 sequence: CATGQVNTEAFF.

The CDR3 loop reads CASSLVFRVHEQYF. The chain combines TRBV5-6 with TRBJ2-7; TCRdb returns TRBD1, unconfirmable since there is no DNA. Germline V gene lookup returns CDR1 SGHDT and CDR2 YYEEEE. The CDR3 loop spans 14 amino acids.

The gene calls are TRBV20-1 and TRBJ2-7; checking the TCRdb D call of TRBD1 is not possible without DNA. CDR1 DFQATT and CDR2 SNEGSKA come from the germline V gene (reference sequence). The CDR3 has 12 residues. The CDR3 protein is CSASWGEYEQYF.

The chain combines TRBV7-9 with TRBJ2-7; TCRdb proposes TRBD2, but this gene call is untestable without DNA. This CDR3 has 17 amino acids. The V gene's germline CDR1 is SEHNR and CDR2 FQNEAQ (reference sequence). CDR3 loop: CASSPAGGVPSSYEQYF.

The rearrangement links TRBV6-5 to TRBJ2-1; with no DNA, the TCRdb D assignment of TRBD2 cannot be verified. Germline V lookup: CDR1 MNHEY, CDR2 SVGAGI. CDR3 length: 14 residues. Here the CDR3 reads CASSYGLVNNEQFF.

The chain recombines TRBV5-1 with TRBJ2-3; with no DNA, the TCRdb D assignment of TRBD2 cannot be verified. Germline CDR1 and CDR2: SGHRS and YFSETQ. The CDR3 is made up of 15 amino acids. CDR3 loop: CASSFGLAGEDTQYF.

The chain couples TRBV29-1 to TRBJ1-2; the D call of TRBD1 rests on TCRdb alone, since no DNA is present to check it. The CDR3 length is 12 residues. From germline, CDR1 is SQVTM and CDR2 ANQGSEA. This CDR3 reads CSDHREVYGYTF.

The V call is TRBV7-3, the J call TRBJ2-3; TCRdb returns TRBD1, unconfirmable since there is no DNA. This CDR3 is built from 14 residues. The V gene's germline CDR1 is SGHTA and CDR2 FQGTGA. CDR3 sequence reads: CASSITGGTDTQYF.

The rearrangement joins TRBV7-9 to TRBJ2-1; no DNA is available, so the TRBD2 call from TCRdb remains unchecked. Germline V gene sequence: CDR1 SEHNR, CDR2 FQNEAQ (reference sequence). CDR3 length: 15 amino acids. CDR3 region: CASSFLAETDNEQFF.

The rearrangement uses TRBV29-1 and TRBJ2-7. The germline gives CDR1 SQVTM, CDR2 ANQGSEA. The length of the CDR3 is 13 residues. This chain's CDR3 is CSVEDGRSYEQYF.

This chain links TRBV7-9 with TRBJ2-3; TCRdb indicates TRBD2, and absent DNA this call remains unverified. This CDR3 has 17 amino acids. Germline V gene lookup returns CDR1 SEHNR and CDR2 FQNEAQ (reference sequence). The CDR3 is CASSFSRTSVRTDTQYF.

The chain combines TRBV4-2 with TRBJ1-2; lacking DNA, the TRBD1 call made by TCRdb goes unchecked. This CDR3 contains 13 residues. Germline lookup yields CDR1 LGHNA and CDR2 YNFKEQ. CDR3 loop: CASSHGADYGYTF.

CDR3 region: CASSAGTGTYNEQFF. The chain carries TRBV5-6 and TRBJ2-1; checking the TCRdb D call of TRBD1 is not possible without DNA. The CDR3 spans 15 residues. Germline V gene sequence: CDR1 SGHDT, CDR2 YYEEEE.

CDR3 residues: CASSADRDYQPQHF. This chain links TRBV18 with TRBJ1-5; checking the TCRdb D call of TRBD1 is not possible without DNA. The CDR3 totals 14 residues. From germline, CDR1 is KGHSH and CDR2 LQKENI.

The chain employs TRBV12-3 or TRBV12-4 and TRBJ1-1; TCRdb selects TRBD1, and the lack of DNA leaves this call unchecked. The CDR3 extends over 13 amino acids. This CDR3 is CASIGGGNTEAFF.

This chain's CDR3 is CASSYSIIWGAGDTDTQYF. The chain couples TRBV6-2 or TRBV6-3 to TRBJ2-3; the D gene TCRdb calls, TRBD1, cannot be checked with no DNA. The CDR3 extends over 19 amino acids. Germline lookup yields CDR1 MNHEY and CDR2 SVGEGT.

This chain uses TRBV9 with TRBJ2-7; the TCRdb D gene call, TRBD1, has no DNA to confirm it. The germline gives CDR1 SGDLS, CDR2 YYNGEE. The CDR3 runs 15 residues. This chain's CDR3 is CASSMTGTETYEQYF.